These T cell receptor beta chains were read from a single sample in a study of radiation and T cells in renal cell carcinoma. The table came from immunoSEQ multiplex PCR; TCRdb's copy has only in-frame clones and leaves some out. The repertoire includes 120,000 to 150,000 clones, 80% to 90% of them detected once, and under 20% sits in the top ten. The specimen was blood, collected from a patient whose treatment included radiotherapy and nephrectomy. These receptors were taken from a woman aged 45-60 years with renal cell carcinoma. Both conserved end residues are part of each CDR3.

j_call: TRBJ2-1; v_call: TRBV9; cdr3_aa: CASRHPRGNEQFF
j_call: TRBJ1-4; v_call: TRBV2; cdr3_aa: CASSGGQGVNEKLFF
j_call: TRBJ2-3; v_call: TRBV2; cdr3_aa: CASTLNPDTQYF
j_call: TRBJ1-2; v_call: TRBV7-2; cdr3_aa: CASSSTDRAYGYTF
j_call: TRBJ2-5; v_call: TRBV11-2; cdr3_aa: CASSSGLAGGSVETQYF
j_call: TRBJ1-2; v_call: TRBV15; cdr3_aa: CATSRGAGANYGYTF
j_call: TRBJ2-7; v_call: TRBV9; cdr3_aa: CASSAQAGGGGPSSYEQYF
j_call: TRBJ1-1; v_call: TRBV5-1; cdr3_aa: CASNDRVSTEAFF
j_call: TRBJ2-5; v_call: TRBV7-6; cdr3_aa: CASSLGEETQYF
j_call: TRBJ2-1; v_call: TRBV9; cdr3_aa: CASSVGGLSYNEQFF
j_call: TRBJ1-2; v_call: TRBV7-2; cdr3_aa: CASSLGGDYGYTF
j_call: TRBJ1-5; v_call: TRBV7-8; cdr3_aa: CASSSTGTGYLYSNQPQHF
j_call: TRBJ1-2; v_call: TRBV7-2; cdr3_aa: CASSLGPTGYGYTF
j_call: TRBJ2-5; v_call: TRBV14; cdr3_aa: CASSQRSSGGVWETQYF
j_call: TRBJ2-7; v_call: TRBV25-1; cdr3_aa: CASRGTGTNVGQYF
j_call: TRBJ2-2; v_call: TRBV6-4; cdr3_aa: CASSVSHNTGELFF
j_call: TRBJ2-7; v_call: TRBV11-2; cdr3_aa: CASSSGTGVHFYEQYF
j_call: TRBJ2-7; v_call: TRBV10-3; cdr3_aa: CAILAQGTHSYEQYF
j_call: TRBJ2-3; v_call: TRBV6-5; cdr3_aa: CASSYSGTGFYF
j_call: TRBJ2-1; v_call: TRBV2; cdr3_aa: CASSVDRVDEQFF
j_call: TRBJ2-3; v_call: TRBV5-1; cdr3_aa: CASRWSQSGTSTDTQYF
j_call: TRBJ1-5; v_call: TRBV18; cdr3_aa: CASSPKADNSNQPQHF
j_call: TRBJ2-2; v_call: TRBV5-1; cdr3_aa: CASASAAGTGAPGELFF
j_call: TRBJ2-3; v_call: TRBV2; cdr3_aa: CASKGGTARSDTQYF
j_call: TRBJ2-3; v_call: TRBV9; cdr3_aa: CASSYSGLAGPDTQYF
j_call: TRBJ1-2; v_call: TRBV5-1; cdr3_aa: CASSLASGEIYGYTF
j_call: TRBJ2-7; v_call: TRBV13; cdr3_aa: CASSLVGSIEDSYEQYF
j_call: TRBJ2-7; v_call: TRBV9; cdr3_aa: CASSARGQGDYEQYF
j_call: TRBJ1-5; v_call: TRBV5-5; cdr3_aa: CASSWGQSNQPQHF
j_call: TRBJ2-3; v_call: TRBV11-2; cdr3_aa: CASSLDDRGYTDTQYF
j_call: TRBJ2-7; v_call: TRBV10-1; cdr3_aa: CASSRSTRGEQYF
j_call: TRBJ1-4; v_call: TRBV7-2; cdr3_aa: CASSLRGDRGEKLFF
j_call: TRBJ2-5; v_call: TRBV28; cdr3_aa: CASRTQETQYF
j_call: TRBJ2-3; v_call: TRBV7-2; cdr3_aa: CASSLQTATDTQYF
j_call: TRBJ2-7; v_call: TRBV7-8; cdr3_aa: CASSPQVAGEQYF
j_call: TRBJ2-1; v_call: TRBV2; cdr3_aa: CASSEFGTLLNEQFF